The sequence of this TCR beta chain was determined in a study of CD8+ T cells in alopecia areata. The CDR3 consists of 17 residues. Trimming at V came to 6 bases and at J to 9 bases, leaving 20 bases not matched to a gene. Germline CDR1 LNHDA, CDR2 SQIVND (reference sequence). RNA was isolated and reverse transcribed to cDNA, the sequencing template. Profiled with immunoSEQ multiplex PCR; TCRdb holds only in-frame clones, not every one. The sample includes about 110,000 clones, 59% of them seen just once. The sample comprised CD8+ T cells sorted from blood. This receptor was identified in a human donor in good health. The chain uses TRBV19 and TRBJ1-1, with TRBD1 identical over 9 bases. The CDR3 loop reads CASRTGTGPMKDVKAFF. The CDR3 nucleotides are TGTGCCAGTAGGACGGGGACAGGGCCTATGAAGGATGTTAAAGCTTTCTTT.